This T cell receptor (beta chain) originates from a study of blood T cell repertoires in COVID-19. TCRdb's copy holds only in-frame clones and misses some; the assay was immunoSEQ multiplex PCR. The data hold fewer than 300,000 clones, with over 75% observed a single time. The CDR3 covers 16 residues. Trimming removed 4 bases from V and 2 bases from J, with 18 bases in between. CDR1 SGHDN and CDR2 FVKESK come from the germline V gene. The chain is built from TRBV14 and TRBJ2-7; no clear D. This clonotype was sampled from a human donor in a cohort sampled during active COVID-19. Input material: peripheral blood. DNA of the CDR3: TGTGCCAGCAGCCCCGGATCGTATCGGAGAACCTACGAGCAGTACTTC. Translation gives CASSPGSYRRTYEQYF.